This T cell receptor beta chain was obtained from a study of shared clonotypes between healthy human individuals. CDR3 length: 12 amino acids. Trimming left V 5 bases short and J 7 bases short, with 12 bases between. Germline V lookup: CDR1 SGHTA, CDR2 FQGNSA. Profiled with immunoSEQ multiplex PCR; TCRdb holds only in-frame clones, not every one. The data contain approximately 470,000 clones, roughly 80% of them singletons. The sequence came from a middle-aged woman in good health. Some clones in this sample may be carry-over from other donors' samples. The chain employs TRBV7-2 and TRBJ2-7; D may be TRBD1 (5 bases). Sequences were obtained from PBMCs. The CDR3 protein is CASSRTPGEQYF. The CDR3 DNA reads as TGTGCCAGCAGCCGGACACCCGGGGAGCAGTACTTC.